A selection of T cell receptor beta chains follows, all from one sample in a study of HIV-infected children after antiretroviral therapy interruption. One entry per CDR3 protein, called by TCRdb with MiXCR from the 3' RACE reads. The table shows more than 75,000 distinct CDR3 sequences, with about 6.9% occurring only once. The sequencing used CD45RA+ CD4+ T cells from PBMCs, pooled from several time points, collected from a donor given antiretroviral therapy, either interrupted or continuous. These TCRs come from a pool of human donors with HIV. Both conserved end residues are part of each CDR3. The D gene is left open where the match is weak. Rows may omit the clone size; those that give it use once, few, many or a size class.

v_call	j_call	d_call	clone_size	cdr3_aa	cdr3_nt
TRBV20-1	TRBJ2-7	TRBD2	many	CSASPSGSYEQYF	TGCAGTGCTAGCCCTAGCGGGAGTTACGAGCAGTACTTC
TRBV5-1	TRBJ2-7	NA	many	CASSFMKTDFFSYEQYF	TGCGCCAGCAGCTTTATGAAGACAGATTTTTTCTCCTACGAGCAGTACTTC
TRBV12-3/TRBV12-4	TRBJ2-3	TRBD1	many	CASRSYGWGQHTDTQYF	TGTGCCAGCAGAAGTTATGGGTGGGGACAGCACACAGATACGCAGTATTTT
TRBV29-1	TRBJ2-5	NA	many	CSVVRGGPGETQYF	TGCAGCGTTGTGCGCGGGGGCCCCGGGGAGACCCAGTACTTC
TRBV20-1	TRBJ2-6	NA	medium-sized	CSAPPGPSSGANVLTF	TGCAGTGCGCCTCCGGGACCTAGCTCTGGGGCCAACGTCCTGACTTTC
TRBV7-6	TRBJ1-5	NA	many	CASSPTWGSNQPQHF	TGTGCCAGCAGCCCCACGTGGGGTTCGAATCAGCCCCAGCATTTT
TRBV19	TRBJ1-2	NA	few	CASTPTYPNYGYTF	TGTGCCAGTACCCCAACTTACCCTAACTATGGCTACACCTTC
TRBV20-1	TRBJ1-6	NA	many	CSARDPKGYSPLHF	TGCAGTGCCAGGGACCCAAAGGGGTATTCACCCCTCCACTTT
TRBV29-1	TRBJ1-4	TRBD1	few	CSVVTGTENLF	TGCAGCGTTGTTACCGGGACAGAGAACCTTTTT
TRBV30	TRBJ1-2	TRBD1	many	CAWSVQSGGGYTF	TGTGCCTGGAGTGTTCAATCAGGGGGCGGCTACACCTTC
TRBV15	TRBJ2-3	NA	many	CATRIGGPYTDTQYF	TGTGCCACCAGGATCGGGGGGCCATACACAGATACGCAGTATTTT
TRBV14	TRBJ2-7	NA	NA	CASSQENMRNPLRLYEQYF	TGTGCCAGCAGCCAAGAAAATATGAGGAACCCGCTAAGACTCTACGAGCAGTACTTC
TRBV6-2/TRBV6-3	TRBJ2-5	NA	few	CASSPDKRETQYF	TGTGCCAGCAGTCCAGACAAGAGGGAGACCCAGTACTTC
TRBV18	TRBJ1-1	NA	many	CASSPPLGQNTEAFF	TGTGCCAGCTCACCGCCGTTGGGACAGAACACTGAAGCTTTCTTT
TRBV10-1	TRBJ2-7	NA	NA	CASSPDPGSYNEQYF	TGCGCCAGCAGCCCGGATCCGGGGTCCTACAATGAGCAGTACTTC
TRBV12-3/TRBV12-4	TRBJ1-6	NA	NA	CASSSRDTYNSPLHF	TGTGCCAGCAGTTCCCGGGACACTTATAATTCACCCCTCCACTTT
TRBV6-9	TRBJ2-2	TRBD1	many	CASSLRQGMGGELFF	TGTGCCAGCAGTTTGAGACAGGGGATGGGCGGGGAGCTGTTTTTT
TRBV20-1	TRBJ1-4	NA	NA	CSASLRANEKLFF	TGCAGTGCTAGCCTCCGGGCTAATGAAAAACTGTTTTTT
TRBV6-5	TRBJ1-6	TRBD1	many	CASSSRDRIRTTPLHF	TGTGCCAGCAGTTCGAGGGACAGAATTCGGACGACACCCCTCCACTTT
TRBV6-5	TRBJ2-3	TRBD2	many	CASRVAGGTQYF	TGTGCCAGCAGAGTAGCGGGAGGAACGCAGTATTTT
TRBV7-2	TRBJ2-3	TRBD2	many	CASSLDFTGGTSSTDTQYF	TGTGCCAGCAGCTTAGATTTCACGGGGGGAACCTCTAGCACAGATACGCAGTATTTT
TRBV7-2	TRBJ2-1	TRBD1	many	CASSSGTGATGEQFF	TGTGCCAGCAGCTCCGGGACAGGGGCTACGGGGGAGCAGTTCTTC
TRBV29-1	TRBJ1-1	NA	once	CSVAQGWWANTEAFF	TGCAGCGTTGCTCAGGGGTGGTGGGCGAACACTGAAGCTTTCTTT
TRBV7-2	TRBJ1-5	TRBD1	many	CASSPGQGFVGNQPQHF	TGTGCCAGCAGCCCGGGACAGGGGTTTGTAGGCAATCAGCCCCAGCATTTT
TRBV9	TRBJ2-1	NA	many	CASSRSLAGMDNEQFF	TGTGCCAGCAGCCGATCCTTAGCTGGAATGGACAATGAGCAGTTCTTC
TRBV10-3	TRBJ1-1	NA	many	CAISKIMNTEAFF	TGTGCCATCAGCAAGATTATGAACACTGAAGCTTTCTTT
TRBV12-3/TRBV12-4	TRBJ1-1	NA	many	CASSPSGLDTEAFF	TGTGCCAGCAGCCCCTCCGGGCTTGACACTGAAGCTTTCTTT
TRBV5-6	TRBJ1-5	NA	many	CASSIRGLNQPQHF	TGTGCCAGCAGCATCAGGGGACTTAATCAGCCCCAGCATTTT
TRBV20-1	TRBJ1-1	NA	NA	CSALPTVNTEAFF	TGCAGTGCCCTGCCCACAGTGAACACTGAAGCTTTCTTT
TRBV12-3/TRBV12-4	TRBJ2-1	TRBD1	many	CASSRTGTGGSYNEQFF	TGTGCCAGCAGCCGGACAGGGACAGGGGGCTCGTACAATGAGCAGTTCTTC
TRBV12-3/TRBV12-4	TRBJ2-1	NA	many	CASTLSTWQVKFNEQFF	TGTGCCAGCACCTTAAGTACCTGGCAGGTCAAATTCAATGAGCAGTTCTTC
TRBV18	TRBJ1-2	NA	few	CASSPGADYGYTF	TGTGCCAGCTCACCTGGGGCCGACTATGGCTACACCTTC
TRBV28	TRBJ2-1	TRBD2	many	CASTTRGLAGINEQFF	TGTGCCAGCACCACGCGGGGACTAGCGGGAATAAATGAGCAGTTCTTC
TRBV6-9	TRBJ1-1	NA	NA	CASRYHRVAAFF	TGTGCCAGCAGATATCACAGGGTAGCAGCTTTCTTT
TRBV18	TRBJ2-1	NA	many	CASSLYGQTEDEQFF	TGTGCCAGCTCACTTTATGGACAGACGGAGGATGAGCAGTTCTTC
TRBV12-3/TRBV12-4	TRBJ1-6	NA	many	CASSYPGSPLHF	TGTGCCAGCAGTTATCCTGGGTCACCCCTCCACTTT
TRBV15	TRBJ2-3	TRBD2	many	CATSRDIIRTSGMNTDTQYF	TGTGCCACCAGCAGAGATATAATCCGGACTAGCGGGATGAATACAGATACGCAGTATTTT
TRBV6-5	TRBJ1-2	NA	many	CASPRRARGDGYTF	TGTGCCAGCCCGAGACGGGCCCGGGGGGATGGCTACACCTTC
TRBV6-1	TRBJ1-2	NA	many	CASSEIGLTSGYTF	TGTGCCAGCAGTGAAATAGGCCTTACCAGCGGCTACACCTTC
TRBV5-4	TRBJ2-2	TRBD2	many	CATQRVAGDTGELFF	TGTGCCACCCAGCGGGTAGCGGGGGACACCGGGGAGCTGTTTTTT
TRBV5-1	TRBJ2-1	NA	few	CASRDEGNEQFF	TGCGCCAGCAGGGACGAGGGGAATGAGCAGTTCTTC
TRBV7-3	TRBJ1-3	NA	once	CASSLTGSGNTIYF	TGTGCCAGCAGTTTAACAGGGTCTGGAAACACCATATATTTT